The 12 T cell receptor beta chains below come from one sample, sequenced in a study of regulatory T cells in long-lasting Graves disease. Time point reported: newly diagnosed GD, antithyroid drugs for less than 3 months. PBMC-extracted RNA yielded the TCR library. Combining iRepertoire HTBI primers with Arm-PCR of CDR3 regions, the authors built TCR beta libraries. One entry per CDR3 protein results from TCRdb running MiXCR on the multiplex PCR reads. The sample comprises around 500,000 distinct CDR3 sequences, roughly a sixth of which are singletons, and roughly 25% rests with the top ten. The data were also submitted as part of a second study, on T cells in Graves' hyperthyroidism and ophthalmopathy.

The sample here was peripheral blood mononuclear cells (PBMCs), taken at new diagnosis, from a patient treated with antithyroid drugs. The origin of the receptors is a woman aged 35-65 years with Graves disease.

This clonotype was detected ten times or more. This chain uses TRBV20-1 with TRBJ2-7; no reliable D call. Looked up from germline, CDR1 is DFQATT and CDR2 is SNEGSKA (reference sequence). The CDR3 runs 15 residues. V was cut by 0 bases and J by 2 bases, with 14 bases left in between. The CDR3, as DNA: TGCAGTGCTAGAGATGTCAGGTTACCTACCTACGAGCAGTACTTC. The encoded protein is CSARDVRLPTYEQYF.

As to this clonotype: Given a much more abundant clone one base away, this may be a read error. The conserved closing phenylalanine or tryptophan is absent in this CDR3, likely reflecting a read error. The rearrangement joins TRBV6-2 or TRBV6-3 to TRBJ2-7; D perhaps matches TRBD2 (7 bases). Between the trimmed V and J ends, which lost 8 bases and 2 bases, there was a span of 19 bases. Germline values: CDR1 MNHEY, CDR2 SVGEGT. This CDR3 spans 15 amino acids. The CDR3 DNA is TGTGCCAGCTGGGGAGGGGTCGCAGGGGCCTACGAGCAGTACTAC. It is translated as CASWGGVAGAYEQYY.

This clonotype appeared many times. The germline gene is not matched at one end of the junction; a read error may be the cause. The chain uses TRBV20-1 and TRBJ2-5; D might be TRBD1 (5 bases). There are 13 residues in the CDR3. CDR1 and CDR2 (germline): DFQATT, SNEGSKA (reference sequence). As DNA, the CDR3 is TGCAGTGCTAGCTCTGACAGTCAAGAGACCCGGTACTTC. It encodes CSASSDSQETRYF.

This clonotype was seen many times. V and J are TRBV9 and TRBJ1-1; 7 bases line up with TRBD1. This CDR3 region has 13 residues. Germline assignment: CDR1 SGDLS and CDR2 YYNGEE. Germline trimming cut 4 bases from V and 11 bases from J; bases unmatched to any gene: 11. The DNA for the CDR3 is TGTGCCAGCAGCCCCGGGACAGCGGGTGGGGCTTTCTTT. It is translated as CASSPGTAGGAFF.

The V gene is TRBV18, the J gene TRBJ2-3; D perhaps matches TRBD1 (6 bases). CDR3 length: 14 amino acids. V lost 1 base and J 9 bases, leaving 14 bases between the germline ends. Germline V gene data show CDR1 as KGHSH and CDR2 as LQKENI. In nucleotides, the CDR3 is TGTGCCAGCTCACCACGGACAGATTTTGGGACGCAGTATTTT. It codes for CASSPRTDFGTQYF.

V and J are TRBV6-2 or TRBV6-3 and TRBJ2-3, with a tentative D call TRBD2 (5 bases). Trimming removed 8 bases from V and 3 bases from J, with 18 bases in between. Germline lookup yields CDR1 MNHEY and CDR2 SVGEGT. The CDR3 has 15 residues. The CDR3 is CASHNFGGRTDTQYF. In DNA form, the CDR3 reads TGTGCCAGCCATAACTTCGGAGGCCGGACAGATACGCAGTATTTT.

This clonotype showed up many times. The chain carries TRBV20-1 and TRBJ2-3; D is ambiguous. Germline V gene data show CDR1 as DFQATT and CDR2 as SNEGSKA (reference sequence). The CDR3 is 15 amino acids. Trimming shortened V by 0 bases and J by 0 bases, and 10 bases separated the two germline ends. The CDR3 DNA reads as TGCAGTGCTAGAGATCGAAAAGGGAGCACAGATACGCAGTATTTT. Protein sequence: CSARDRKGSTDTQYF.

This clonotype showed up many times. The chain carries TRBV2 and TRBJ1-1, with D perhaps matching TRBD1 (6 bases). Per germline, CDR1 SNHLY and CDR2 FYNNEI. V lost 6 bases to trimming and J lost 11 bases, with 13 bases between them. This CDR3 is 11 amino acids long. The CDR3 protein is CASRYGGPAFF. CDR3 coding DNA: TGTGCCAGCAGATACGGGGGCCCCGCTTTCTTT.

The sample holds many counts of this clonotype. The chain recombines TRBV6-1 with TRBJ1-5; TRBD1 matches at 7 bases. The CDR3 contains 15 residues. Germline loops: CDR1 MNHNS, CDR2 SASEGT. J was trimmed by 2 bases and V by 7 bases; bases with no gene match: 8. The CDR3 here is CASKPTGSGNQPQHF. The CDR3 coding sequence is TGTGCCAGCAAACCGACAGGGAGTGGCAATCAGCCCCAGCATTTT.

This rearrangement joins TRBV15 to TRBJ2-2; D is uncertain. This CDR3 has 16 residues. Germline V gene lookup returns CDR1 LNHNV and CDR2 YYDKDF (reference sequence). Trimming removed 0 bases from V and 1 base from J, with 9 bases in between. CDR3 residues: CATSRDPPGNTGELFF. The CDR3 nucleotides are TGTGCCACCAGCAGAGATCCCCCGGGGAACACCGGGGAGCTGTTTTTT. The entire variable domain, with the rest obtained from reference TRBV15 and TRBJ2-2, is as follows: DAMVIQNPRYQVTQFGKPVTLSCSQTLNHNVMYWYQQKSSQAPKLLFHYYDKDFNNEADTPDNFQSRRPNTSFCFLDIRSPGLGDTAMYLCATSRDPPGNTGELFFGEGSRLTVL.

There are many counts of this clonotype. The rearrangement uses TRBV6-1 and TRBJ1-1, with D unresolved. Germline CDR1 MNHNS, CDR2 SASEGT. V was cut by 5 bases and J by 4 bases, with 8 bases left in between. This CDR3 has 12 residues. The CDR3 region has the DNA TGTGCCAGCAGTAGGGTGGCCACTGAAGCTTTCTTT. Translated, it gives CASSRVATEAFF.

The rearrangement links TRBV28 to TRBJ1-5; 8 positions agree with TRBD1. The CDR3 contains 14 residues. The V gene end was trimmed by 3 bases and the J gene end by 5 bases; junction bases not matched to a gene: 3. CDR1 is MDHEN, CDR2 SYDVKM, per germline. The CDR3 protein is CASSFRTGYQPQHF. In DNA form, the CDR3 reads TGTGCCAGCAGTTTTAGGACAGGGTATCAGCCCCAGCATTTT.